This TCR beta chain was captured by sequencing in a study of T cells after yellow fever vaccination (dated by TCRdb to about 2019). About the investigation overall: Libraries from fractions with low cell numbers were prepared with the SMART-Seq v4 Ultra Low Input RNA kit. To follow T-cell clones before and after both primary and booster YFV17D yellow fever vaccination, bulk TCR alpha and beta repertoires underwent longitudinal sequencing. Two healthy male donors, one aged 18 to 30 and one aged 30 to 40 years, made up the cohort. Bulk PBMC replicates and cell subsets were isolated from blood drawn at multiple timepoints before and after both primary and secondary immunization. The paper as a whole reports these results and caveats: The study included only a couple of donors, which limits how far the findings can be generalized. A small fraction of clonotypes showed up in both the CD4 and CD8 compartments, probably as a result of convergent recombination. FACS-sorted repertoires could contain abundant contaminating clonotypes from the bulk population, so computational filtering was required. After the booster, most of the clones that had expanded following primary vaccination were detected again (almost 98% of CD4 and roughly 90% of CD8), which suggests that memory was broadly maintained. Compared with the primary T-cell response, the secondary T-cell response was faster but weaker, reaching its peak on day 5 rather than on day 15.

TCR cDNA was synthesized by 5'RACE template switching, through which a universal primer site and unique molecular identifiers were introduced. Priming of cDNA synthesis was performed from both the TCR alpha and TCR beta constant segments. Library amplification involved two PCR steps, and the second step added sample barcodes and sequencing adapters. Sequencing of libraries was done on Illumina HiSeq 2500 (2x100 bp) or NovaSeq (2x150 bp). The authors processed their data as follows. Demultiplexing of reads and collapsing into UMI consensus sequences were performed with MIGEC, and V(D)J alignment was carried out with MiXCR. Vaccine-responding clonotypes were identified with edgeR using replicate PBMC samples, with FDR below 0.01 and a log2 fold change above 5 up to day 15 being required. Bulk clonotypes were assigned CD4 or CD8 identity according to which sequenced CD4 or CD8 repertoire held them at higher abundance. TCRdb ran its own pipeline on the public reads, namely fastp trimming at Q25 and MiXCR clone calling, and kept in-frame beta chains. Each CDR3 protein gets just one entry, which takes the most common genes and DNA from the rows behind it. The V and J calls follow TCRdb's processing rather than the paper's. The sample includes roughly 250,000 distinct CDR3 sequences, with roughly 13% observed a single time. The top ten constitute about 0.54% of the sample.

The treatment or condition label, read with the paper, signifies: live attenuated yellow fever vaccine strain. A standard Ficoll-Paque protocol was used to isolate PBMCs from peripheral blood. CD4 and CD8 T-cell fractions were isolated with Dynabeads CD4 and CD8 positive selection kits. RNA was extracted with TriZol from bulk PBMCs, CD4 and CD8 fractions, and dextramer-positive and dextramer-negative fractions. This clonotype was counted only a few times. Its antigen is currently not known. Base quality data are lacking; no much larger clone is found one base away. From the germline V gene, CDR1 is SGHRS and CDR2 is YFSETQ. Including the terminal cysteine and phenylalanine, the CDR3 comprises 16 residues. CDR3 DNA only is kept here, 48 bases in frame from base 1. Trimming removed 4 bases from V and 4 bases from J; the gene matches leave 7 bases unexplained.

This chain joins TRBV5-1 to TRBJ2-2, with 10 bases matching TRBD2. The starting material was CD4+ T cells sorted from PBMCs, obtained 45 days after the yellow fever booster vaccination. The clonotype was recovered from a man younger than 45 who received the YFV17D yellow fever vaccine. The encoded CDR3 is CASSLLAGETTGELFF. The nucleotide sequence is TGCGCCAGCAGCCTTCTAGCGGGAGAGACCACCGGGGAGCTGTTTTTT. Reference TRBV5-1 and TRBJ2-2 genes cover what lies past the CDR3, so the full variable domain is KAGVTQTPRYLIKTRGQQVTLSCSPISGHRSVSWYQQTPGQGLQFLFEYFSETQRNKGNFPGRFSGRQFSNSRSEMNVSTLELGDSALYLCASSLLAGETTGELFFGEGSRLTVL.